The present T cell receptor beta chain was sequenced within a study of shared clonotypes between healthy human individuals. The authors' processing: ImmunoSEQ gave junction-only sequences without quality scores, so filtering differed. Clones were sequenced by immunoSEQ multiplex PCR, and TCRdb holds only the in-frame ones, with some missing. The V and J calls and the clone size are those of that table, but D and trimming were determined from the DNA. The sample contains more than 550,000 clones, less than 95% of which appear only once. The CDR3 contains 15 residues. Trimming took off 4 bases at V and 0 bases at J, with 10 bases between the two ends. Germline V gene data show CDR1 as MDHEN and CDR2 as SYDVKM.

The V and J genes are TRBV28 and TRBJ1-5, with D possibly being TRBD1 (5 bases). The source of this sequence is a man aged 18 to 30 in good health. Some clones in this sample may be carry-over from other donors' samples. Specimen: memory CD8+ T cells from PBMCs. Subset noted: CD45RO+ cells pooled with CCR7-negative TemRA cells. The CDR3 sequence is CASSYTGGSNQPQHF. The DNA for the CDR3 is TGTGCCAGCAGTTACACGGGGGGTAGCAATCAGCCCCAGCATTTT.